These 16 T cell receptor beta chains share one sample of origin, sequenced in a study of T cells in Graves' hyperthyroidism and ophthalmopathy. Authors of the study amplified TCR beta CDR3 regions from RNA transcripts. Using the HTBI primer set, a first-round RT-PCR was run on the TCR CDR3. TCRdb re-analysed the multiplex PCR reads in MiXCR, keeping a single row per CDR3 protein. The table has about 530,000 distinct CDR3 sequences, 17% seen once. Sequencing input: blood. The receptors here all came from a young woman with Graves' ophthalmopathy.

This clonotype was detected only a few times. This chain connects TRBV15 to TRBJ2-3, with 9 bases identical to TRBD2. CDR1 is LNHNV, CDR2 YYDKDF, per germline (reference sequence). This CDR3 region has 18 residues. V gave up 5 bases and J gave up 0 bases; unmatched junction bases: 12. CDR3 residues: CATSPIRMTSGSTDTQYF. CDR3 in DNA: TGTGCCACCAGCCCCATACGGATGACTAGCGGAAGCACAGATACGCAGTATTTT.

J is TRBJ1-1 and V is TRBV14; TRBD1 matches at 9 bases. Germline assignment: CDR1 SGHDN and CDR2 FVKESK. CDR3 size: 19 residues. After removal of 0 bases from V and 2 bases from J, the junction contained 13 bases not matched to a gene. CDR3 nucleotides: TGTGCCAGCAGCCAAGACTTTTTTACGTGGGACAGGGCCAACACTGAAGCTTTCTTT. Its protein is CASSQDFFTWDRANTEAFF.

This clonotype was detected ten times or more. This chain joins TRBV15 and TRBJ2-5; 8 bases are a match to TRBD1. The CDR3 contains 14 residues. V lost 3 bases and J lost 0; bases outside the gene matches: 0. The V gene's germline CDR1 is LNHNV and CDR2 YYDKDF (reference sequence). This chain's CDR3 is CATSRTGDQETQYF. The CDR3 region has the DNA TGTGCCACCAGCAGGACAGGGGACCAAGAGACCCAGTACTTC.

This clonotype was seen repeatedly, ten times or more. This chain uses TRBV30 with TRBJ1-2, with TRBD1 as a possible D gene (5 bases). Looked up from germline, CDR1 is GTSNPN and CDR2 is SVGIG (reference sequence). Trimming removed 5 bases at V and 0 bases at J, with 22 bases between. The CDR3 length is 17 residues. The CDR3 nucleotides are TGTGCCTGGCTGACGGGACCACGCTTGCGAACTAACTATGGCTACACCTTC. Translating gives CAWLTGPRLRTNYGYTF.

This clonotype was detected only a few times. V gene TRBV20-1 combines with J gene TRBJ2-3; D not certain. The CDR3 runs 11 residues. CDR1 and CDR2 from the germline V gene are DFQATT and SNEGSKA (reference sequence). V gave up 6 bases and J gave up 4 bases, with 8 bases separating them. The CDR3 sequence is CSAQIADTQYF. DNA for the CDR3: TGCAGTGCCCAGATAGCAGATACGCAGTATTTT.

The sample holds many counts of this clonotype. The rearrangement links TRBV5-8 to TRBJ1-2; TRBD1 might be the D (5 bases). Germline lookup yields CDR1 SGHTS and CDR2 YDEGEE. V lost 4 bases and J 10 bases, leaving 20 bases between the germline ends. The CDR3 has 14 amino acids. CDR3 sequence: CASSLGRDPFDYTF. The CDR3 bases are TGTGCCAGCAGCCTCGGGCGGGACCCCTTTGACTACACCTTC.

This clonotype came up many times. This chain links TRBV18 with TRBJ2-3, with 8 positions matching TRBD1. The CDR3 has 15 residues. CDR1 is KGHSH, CDR2 LQKENI, per germline. Trimming at V came to 4 bases and at J to 3 bases, leaving 6 bases not matched to a gene. CDR3 nucleotide sequence: TGTGCCAGCTCACTGGACAGGGAGAGGACAGATACGCAGTATTTT. Its protein is CASSLDRERTDTQYF.

This clonotype was observed at least ten times. The chain carries TRBV28 and TRBJ2-7, with 9 bases aligning to TRBD1. V lost 6 bases, J lost 4 bases, and 4 bases stayed unmatched. The germline V gene has CDR1 MDHEN and CDR2 SYDVKM. CDR3 length equals 13 residues. This chain's CDR3 is CASRDRGRYEQYF. CDR3 in DNA: TGTGCCAGCAGGGACAGGGGAAGGTACGAGCAGTACTTC.

This clonotype was counted at least ten times. V usage is TRBV14 and J usage is TRBJ2-2, with 11 bases matching TRBD2. There are 19 residues in the CDR3. V shed 3 bases, J shed 7 bases, and the junction held 16 bases outside the gene matches. CDR1 is SGHDN, CDR2 FVKESK, per germline. CDR3 region: CASSHLGVTLAGGLGELFF. DNA for the CDR3: TGTGCCAGCAGCCACCTGGGAGTGACGCTAGCGGGAGGTCTCGGGGAGCTGTTTTTT.

At least ten counts were recorded for this clonotype. The chain links TRBV19 to TRBJ2-1; 13 positions agree with TRBD2. CDR1 and CDR2 (germline): LNHDA, SQIVND (reference sequence). Losses at the gene ends were 5 bases for V and 5 bases for J; bases not matched to a gene: 9. This CDR3 region has 17 residues. CDR3 nucleotide sequence: TGTGCCAGTAGTGCCTCCGGACTAGCGGGAGTTCACAATGAGCAGTTCTTC. It is translated as CASSASGLAGVHNEQFF.

This clonotype was seen at least ten times. This chain joins TRBV30 and TRBJ1-5; TRBD1 might be the D (6 bases). The CDR3 contains 13 residues. V shed 1 base and J shed 6 bases, with 10 bases lying between them. Germline assignment: CDR1 GTSNPN and CDR2 SVGIG (reference sequence). The CDR3 region is CAWSDGGSQPQHF. CDR3 bases: TGTGCCTGGAGTGATGGGGGCAGTCAGCCCCAGCATTTT.

This clonotype was seen ten or more times. This chain uses TRBV28 with TRBJ2-3, with a possible D match to TRBD2 (6 bases). CDR1 is MDHEN, CDR2 SYDVKM, per germline. Between the trimmed V and J ends, which lost 3 bases and 10 bases, there was a span of 14 bases. This CDR3 spans 13 amino acids. CDR3 nucleotides: TGTGCCAGCAGTTTTGCGGGGCTCGGAGCGCAGTATTTT. The encoded protein is CASSFAGLGAQYF.

This clonotype was counted many times. The CDR3 protein is CSVEDTVMNTEAFF. DNA for the CDR3: TGCAGCGTTGAAGACACAGTGATGAACACTGAAGCTTTCTTT. The J gene is TRBJ1-1, the V gene TRBV29-1; D uncertain. The CDR3 runs 14 residues. Germline V lookup: CDR1 SQVTM, CDR2 ANQGSEA. V lost 0 bases to trimming and J lost 0 bases, with 8 bases between them.

The genes are TRBV10-3 and TRBJ2-5; 10 nucleotides match TRBD2. The CDR3 is made up of 16 amino acids. V shed 10 bases, J shed 1 base, and the junction held 12 bases outside the gene matches. The germline V gene has CDR1 ENHRY and CDR2 SYGVKD. As DNA, the CDR3 is TGTGCCAGCAGAGTGTGGGCTAGCGGGGGCCAAGAGACCCAGTACTTC. It encodes CASRVWASGGQETQYF.

The chain joins TRBV7-8 to TRBJ2-7; 9 nucleotides match TRBD2. This CDR3 is 15 amino acids long. V shed 5 bases and J 7 bases; nucleotides not matched to a gene: 12. The germline V gene encodes CDR1 SGHVS and CDR2 FQNEAQ. The CDR3 loop reads CASSKFSGGSREQYF. The CDR3 DNA sequence: TGTGCCAGCAGCAAGTTTAGCGGGGGCTCCAGGGAGCAGTACTTC.

This clonotype was observed many times. CDR3 protein: CASSALPRGNSYNEQFF. CDR3 bases: TGTGCCAGCAGTGCCCTCCCCAGGGGTAATTCCTACAATGAGCAGTTCTTC. The V and J genes are TRBV6-1 and TRBJ2-1; a weak D match, TRBD1 (6 bases). V lost 4 bases and J lost 1, with 17 bases in between. Germline V gives CDR1 MNHNS, CDR2 SASEGT. The CDR3 has 17 residues.